These 10 T cell receptor beta chains came from one sample sequenced in a study of molecular identifiers for immune sequencing clone quantification. TCRdb reprocessed the PCR reads with MiXCR, giving one entry per CDR3 protein. In the table there are about 40,000 distinct CDR3 sequences, roughly 22% of which are singletons. Sample: naive CD8+ T cells from blood, with Jurkat cell RNA spiked in. As to subset: FACS-sorted CD8+CD4-CCR7+CD45RA+ naive T cells. These receptors all stem from a human donor in good health. Some libraries in this study had Jurkat cell RNA spiked in.

This clonotype was detected a few times. A read error is possible here, since a much larger clone lies one base away. This chain joins TRBV4-1 and TRBJ2-7; 7 bases are shared with TRBD1. V lost 2 bases, J lost 3 bases, and 7 bases stayed unmatched. CDR1 MGHRA and CDR2 YSYEKL come from the germline V gene. This CDR3 has 15 residues. The CDR3 here is CASSQHPDRIYEQYF. DNA for the CDR3: TGCGCCAGCAGCCAACACCCGGACAGGATCTACGAGCAGTACTTC.

In this sample, this clonotype turned up many times. The chain joins TRBV2 to TRBJ2-3; 10 positions match TRBD2. This CDR3 region has 14 residues. J was trimmed by 4 bases and V by 5 bases; bases with no gene match: 3. Germline loops: CDR1 SNHLY, CDR2 FYNNEI. CDR3 in DNA: TGTGCCAGCAGTAGCGGGGGGGCCCCAGATACGCAGTATTTT. Translation gives CASSSGGAPDTQYF.

This clonotype was seen ten or more times. This chain links TRBV7-6 with TRBJ2-1; 7 nucleotides agree with TRBD2. There are 15 residues in the CDR3. The germline V gene encodes CDR1 SGHVS and CDR2 FNYEAQ. J lost 9 bases, V lost 0 bases, and 8 bases had no gene match. CDR3 nucleotide sequence: TGTGCCAGCAGCTTAGCGGGGGGGAAATGGAGTGAGCAGTTCTTC. Translating it yields CASSLAGGKWSEQFF.

This clonotype came up many times. This chain's CDR3 is CASSSDPTGYEQYF. The CDR3 DNA is TGCGCCAGCAGCTCCGACCCGACGGGCTACGAGCAGTACTTC. The rearrangement uses TRBV5-1 and TRBJ2-7; no clear D. V shed 3 bases and J shed 3 bases, with 13 bases lying between them. The CDR3 is 14 residues long. Germline V gene lookup returns CDR1 SGHRS and CDR2 YFSETQ.

There are many counts of this clonotype. CDR3 sequence (DNA): TGTGCCAGCAGTTCGGGACTAGCGGGAGGGCCGTTAGAGCAGTACTTC. This codes for CASSSGLAGGPLEQYF. This rearrangement joins TRBV6-5 to TRBJ2-7, with 16 bases aligning to TRBD2. There are 16 residues in the CDR3. Germline CDR1 MNHEY, CDR2 SVGAGI. Trimming at V came to 4 bases and at J to 7 bases, leaving 7 bases not matched to a gene.

The chain joins TRBV29-1 to TRBJ1-3; 7 nucleotides line up with TRBD1. V shed 6 bases and J 0 bases; nucleotides not matched to a gene: 8. The CDR3 length is 15 residues. Germline V gene lookup returns CDR1 SQVTM and CDR2 ANQGSEA. CDR3 sequence (DNA): TGCAGCGTGTCTCTGGGACAGAGCTCTGGAAACACCATATATTTT. Its protein is CSVSLGQSSGNTIYF. Looking up the rest from reference TRBV29-1 and TRBJ1-3 gives the full variable domain: SAVISQKPSRDICQRGTSLTIQCQVDSQVTMMFWYRQQPGQSLTLIATANQGSEATYESGFVIDKFPISRPNLTFSTLTVSNMSPEDSSIYLCSVSLGQSSGNTIYFGEGSWLTVV.

V gene TRBV29-1 combines with J gene TRBJ2-5; D gene unclear. V was shortened by 3 bases and J by 2 bases, with 13 bases between the two germline ends. Germline CDR1 and CDR2: SQVTM and ANQGSEA. This CDR3 spans 14 amino acids. The CDR3 here is CSVEYRHLQETQYF. CDR3 sequence (DNA): TGCAGCGTTGAGTATCGACACCTACAAGAGACCCAGTACTTC. Full variable domain (rest looked up from reference TRBV29-1 and TRBJ2-5): SAVISQKPSRDICQRGTSLTIQCQVDSQVTMMFWYRQQPGQSLTLIATANQGSEATYESGFVIDKFPISRPNLTFSTLTVSNMSPEDSSIYLCSVEYRHLQETQYFGPGTRLLVL.

This clonotype was picked up many times. V and J are TRBV4-1 and TRBJ1-1; D gene ambiguous. This CDR3 is 15 amino acids long. Germline V gene sequence: CDR1 MGHRA, CDR2 YSYEKL. V shed 1 base and J shed 0 bases, with 9 bases lying between them. For the CDR3, the DNA is TGCGCCAGCAGCCAAGGGGTAACAATGAACACTGAAGCTTTCTTT. It encodes CASSQGVTMNTEAFF.

This clonotype was picked up many times. For the CDR3, the DNA is TGTGCCAGCAGTTTTAGTGCAGGTTTTAGTGAGCAGTTCTTC. It encodes CASSFSAGFSEQFF. This chain links TRBV12-3 or TRBV12-4 with TRBJ2-1, with D unclear. Trimming removed 3 bases from V and 9 bases from J, with 15 bases in between. The CDR3 is 14 residues long.

V is TRBV4-1 and J is TRBJ1-2, with a tentative D call TRBD1 (6 bases). The CDR3 sequence is 14 residues long. CDR1 is MGHRA, CDR2 YSYEKL, per germline. The V end was cut by 3 bases, the J end by 2 bases, with 10 bases between. The DNA for the CDR3 is TGCGCCAGCAGCCAGGCTCAGGGGAACTATGGCTACACCTTC. It codes for CASSQAQGNYGYTF.